This T cell receptor (beta chain) was found in a study of blood T cell repertoires in COVID-19. The length of the CDR3 is 14 residues. Germline-derived CDR1 and CDR2 are MDHEN and SYDVKM. Trimming stripped 4 bases from V and 0 bases from J, with 9 bases between. Libraries were prepared by immunoSEQ multiplex PCR; TCRdb keeps only in-frame clonotypes and omits some of them. The sample records approximately 70,000 clones, just over 85% being singletons. The clonotype comes from a man in his sixties or seventies with active or convalescent COVID-19. The sample taken for sequencing was peripheral blood. The chain is built from TRBV28 and TRBJ1-2, with D possibly being TRBD1 (6 bases). The CDR3 DNA sequence: TGTGCCAGCAGTTGGCAGGGGACTAACTATGGCTACACCTTC. Its protein product is CASSWQGTNYGYTF.